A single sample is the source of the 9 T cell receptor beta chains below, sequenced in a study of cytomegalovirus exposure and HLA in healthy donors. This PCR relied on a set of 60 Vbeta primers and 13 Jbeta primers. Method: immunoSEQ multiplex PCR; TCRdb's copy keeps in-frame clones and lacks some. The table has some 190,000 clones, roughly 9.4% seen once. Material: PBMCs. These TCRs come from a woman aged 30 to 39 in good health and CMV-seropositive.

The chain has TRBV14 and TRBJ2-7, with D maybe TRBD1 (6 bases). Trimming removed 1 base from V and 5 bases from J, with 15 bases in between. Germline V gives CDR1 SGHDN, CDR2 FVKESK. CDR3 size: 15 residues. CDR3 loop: CASSQVIGGFDEQYF. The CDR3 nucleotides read TGTGCCAGCAGCCAAGTTATAGGGGGTTTTGACGAGCAGTACTTC.

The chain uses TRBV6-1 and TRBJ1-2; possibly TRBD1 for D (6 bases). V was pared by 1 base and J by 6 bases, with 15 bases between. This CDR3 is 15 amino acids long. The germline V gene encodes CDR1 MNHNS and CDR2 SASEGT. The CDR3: CASSEVWQGNNGYTF. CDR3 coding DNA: TGTGCCAGCAGTGAAGTATGGCAGGGGAATAATGGCTACACCTTC.

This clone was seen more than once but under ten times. CDR3 loop: CASSYLDRNEKLFF. CDR3 nucleotides: TGCGCCAGCAGCTACTTGGACAGGAATGAAAAACTGTTTTTT. The chain is built from TRBV5-1 and TRBJ1-4; TRBD1 matches at 7 bases. Germline V gene lookup returns CDR1 SGHRS and CDR2 YFSETQ. The CDR3 extends over 14 amino acids. V shed 3 bases and J 5 bases; nucleotides not matched to a gene: 4.

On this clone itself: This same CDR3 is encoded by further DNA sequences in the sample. CDR3 nucleotide sequence: TGCGCCAGCAGCTTGGACAGCTCTCAAGAGACCCAGTACTTC. Encoded protein: CASSLDSSQETQYF. The chain uses TRBV5-1 and TRBJ2-5; D unclear. V lost 0 bases and J 2 bases, leaving 8 bases between the germline ends. The CDR3 consists of 14 residues. CDR1 is SGHRS and CDR2 is YFSETQ in the germline V gene.

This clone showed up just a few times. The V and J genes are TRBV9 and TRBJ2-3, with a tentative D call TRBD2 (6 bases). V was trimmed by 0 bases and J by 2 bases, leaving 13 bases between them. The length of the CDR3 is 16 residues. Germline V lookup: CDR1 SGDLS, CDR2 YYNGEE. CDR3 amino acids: CASSVGADYVTDTQYF. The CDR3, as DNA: TGTGCCAGCAGCGTAGGGGCGGACTACGTCACAGATACGCAGTATTTT. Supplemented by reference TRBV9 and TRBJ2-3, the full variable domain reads DSGVTQTPKHLITATGQRVTLRCSPRSGDLSVYWYQQSLDQGLQFLIQYYNGEERAKGNILERFSAQQFPDLHSELNLSSLELGDSALYFCASSVGADYVTDTQYFGPGTRLTVL.

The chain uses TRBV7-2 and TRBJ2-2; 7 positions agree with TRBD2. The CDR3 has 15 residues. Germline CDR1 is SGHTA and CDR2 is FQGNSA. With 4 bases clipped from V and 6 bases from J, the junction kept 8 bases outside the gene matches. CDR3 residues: CASSSDRAGSGELFF. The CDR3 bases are TGTGCCAGCAGCTCCGATAGAGCGGGGTCCGGGGAGCTGTTTTTT.

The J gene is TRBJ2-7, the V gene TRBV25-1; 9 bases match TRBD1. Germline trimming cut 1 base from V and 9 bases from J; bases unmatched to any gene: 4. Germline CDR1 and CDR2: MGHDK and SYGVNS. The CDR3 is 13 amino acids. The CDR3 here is CASSELGTGRQYF. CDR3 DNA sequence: TGTGCCAGCAGTGAATTAGGGACAGGGAGGCAGTACTTC.

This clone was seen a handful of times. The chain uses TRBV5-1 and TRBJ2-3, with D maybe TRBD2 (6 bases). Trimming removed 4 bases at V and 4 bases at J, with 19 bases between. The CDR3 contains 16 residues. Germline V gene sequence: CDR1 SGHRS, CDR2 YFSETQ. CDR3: CASSGIGGVVADTQYF. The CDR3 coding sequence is TGCGCCAGCAGCGGTATCGGGGGAGTTGTCGCAGATACGCAGTATTTT.

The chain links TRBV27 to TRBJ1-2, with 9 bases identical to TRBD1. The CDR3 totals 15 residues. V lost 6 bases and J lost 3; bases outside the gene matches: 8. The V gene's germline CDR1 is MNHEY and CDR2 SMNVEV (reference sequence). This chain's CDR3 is CASRGRDRDYYGYTF. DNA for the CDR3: TGTGCCAGCAGGGGGCGGGACAGGGACTACTATGGCTACACCTTC.